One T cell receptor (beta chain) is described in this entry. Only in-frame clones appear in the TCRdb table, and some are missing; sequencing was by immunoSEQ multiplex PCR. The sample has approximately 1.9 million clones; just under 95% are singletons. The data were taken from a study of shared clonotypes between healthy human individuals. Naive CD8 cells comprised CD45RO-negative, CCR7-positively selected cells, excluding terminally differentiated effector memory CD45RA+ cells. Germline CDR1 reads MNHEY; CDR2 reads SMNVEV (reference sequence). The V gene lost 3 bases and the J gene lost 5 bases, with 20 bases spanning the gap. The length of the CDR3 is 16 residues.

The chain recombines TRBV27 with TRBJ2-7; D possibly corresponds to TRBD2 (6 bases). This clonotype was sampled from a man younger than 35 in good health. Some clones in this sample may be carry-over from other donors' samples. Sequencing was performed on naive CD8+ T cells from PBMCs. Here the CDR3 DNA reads TGTGCCAGCAGTTTTAGTTCGGGGGAGGCAGTCCACGAGCAGTACTTC. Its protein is CASSFSSGEAVHEQYF.